These T cell receptor beta chains were read from a single sample in a study of T-cell memory formation after mild COVID-19. TCRdb passed the 5' RACE reads through MiXCR, listing each CDR3 protein once. The table shows tens of thousands of distinct CDR3 sequences, with about 13% occurring only once. The sequenced sample was PBMCs or a T cell subset sorted from them (not recorded which). These receptors were collected from an adult woman who had mild COVID-19 (a few samples of this study predate the infection). Cell type and time point are not known. Both conserved end residues are part of each CDR3. The order of the fields is clone size, J gene, V gene, D gene, CDR3 DNA, CDR3 protein. A D gene is named only where the DNA matches it firmly. Some rows have no size entry. The others give once, few or many, or a class for an expanded clone.

NA,TRBJ2-7,TRBV6-6,NA,TGTGCCAGCACCCCTGTAGGGGTAGGCGAGCAGTACTTC,CASTPVGVGEQYF
NA,TRBJ2-1,TRBV7-9,NA,TGTGCCAGCAGCCCACGTCTGGGACCTGAGCAGTTCTTC,CASSPRLGPEQFF
few,TRBJ1-5,TRBV21-1,NA,TGTGCCAGCAGCAACACCTGGGACAGGGGTAATCAGCCCCAGCATTTT,CASSNTWDRGNQPQHF
NA,TRBJ1-4,TRBV7-6,TRBD1,TGTGCCAGCAGCTTAACCCTAGGGGGACAGGGGTTTGGAAAACTGTTTTTT,CASSLTLGGQGFGKLFF
NA,TRBJ2-1,TRBV4-2,TRBD2,TGTGCCAGCAGCCAGGAGACTAGCGGGGAGCCCCTCCCCCAGTTCTTC,CASSQETSGEPLPQFF
few,TRBJ1-2,TRBV5-1,NA,TGCGCCAGCAGCTTGGAAGGGACGGAGGATGGCTACACCTTC,CASSLEGTEDGYTF
NA,TRBJ2-1,TRBV29-1,TRBD2,TGCAGCGTTCACGGGACTAGCGAGAACAATGAGCAGTTCTTC,CSVHGTSENNEQFF
few,TRBJ2-1,TRBV14,TRBD2,TGTGCCAGCAGTAGCGGGAGACGGGATGAGCAGTTCTTC,CASSSGRRDEQFF
few,TRBJ2-3,TRBV15,NA,TGTGCCACCAGCAGAGGAGGGGGGAGGGCCGAGTTTCCAGATACGCAGTATTTT,CATSRGGGRAEFPDTQYF
NA,TRBJ2-7,TRBV20-1,NA,TGCAGTGTAGATTGGACAGTTTCGGGCGAGCAGTACTTC,CSVDWTVSGEQYF
many,TRBJ2-1,TRBV7-2,NA,TGTGCCAGCAGCTTAGAAGGACATGAGCAGTTCTTC,CASSLEGHEQFF
NA,TRBJ2-1,TRBV5-1,TRBD2,TGCGCCAGCAGCTCCGGGACTAGCGGGAGGAGCTCCTACAATGAGCAGTTCTTC,CASSSGTSGRSSYNEQFF
many,TRBJ2-2,TRBV5-1,NA,TGCGCCAGCAGCTCAAACACCGGGGAGCTGTTTTTT,CASSSNTGELFF
NA,TRBJ2-1,TRBV5-1,TRBD1,TGCGCCAGCAGCTCAACCGGGACAGGGTTTTGGGGTGAGCAGTTCTTC,CASSSTGTGFWGEQFF
many,TRBJ1-2,TRBV5-1,NA,TGCGCCAGCAGCTTCGGGGTTTCTAACTATGGCTACACCTTC,CASSFGVSNYGYTF
NA,TRBJ2-3,TRBV14,NA,TGTGCCAGCAGCCCCCTGGATACAGATACGCAGTATTTT,CASSPLDTDTQYF
NA,TRBJ2-1,TRBV7-9,NA,TGTGCCAGCAGCCCTGGGGGTTTCCGGACGTACAATGAGCAGTTCTTC,CASSPGGFRTYNEQFF
NA,TRBJ2-4,TRBV18,TRBD2,TGTGCCAGCTCAATTGATATGTGGCGGGAGGTATCCGGAAACATTCAGTACTTC,CASSIDMWREVSGNIQYF
few,TRBJ2-1,TRBV9,TRBD1,TGTGCCAGCAGCGCTAACAGGGGAAATGAGCAGTTCTTC,CASSANRGNEQFF
NA,TRBJ1-4,TRBV4-1,TRBD1,TGCGCCAGCAGCCAAAGACAGGGGCGGGAAAAACTGTTTTTT,CASSQRQGREKLFF
NA,TRBJ2-7,TRBV7-9,NA,TGTGCCAGCAGCTTAGGAGGGCCTTCCTACGAGCAGTACTTC,CASSLGGPSYEQYF
NA,TRBJ1-1,TRBV19,NA,TGTGCCAGTAGTATAAGTGAAATGAACACTGAAGCTTTCTTT,CASSISEMNTEAFF
NA,TRBJ2-2,TRBV29-1,NA,TGCAGCGTTGCTGCGGACACCGGGGAGCTGTTTTTT,CSVAADTGELFF
NA,TRBJ2-5,TRBV6-5,TRBD2,TGTGCCAGTGGGACTAGCTCGTACCAAGAGACCCAGTACTTC,CASGTSSYQETQYF
NA,TRBJ2-2,TRBV20-1,NA,TGCAGTGCCCCAAACTCCGGGGAGCTGTTTTTT,CSAPNSGELFF
NA,TRBJ1-1,TRBV30,NA,TGTGCCTGGAGACCGGGACACTACACTGAAGCTTTCTTT,CAWRPGHYTEAFF
medium-sized,TRBJ1-1,TRBV7-9,TRBD1,TGTGCCAGCAGCTCCCCGGACAGGACCGCCGGAACTTTCTTT,CASSSPDRTAGTFF
few,TRBJ2-5,TRBV7-2,TRBD1,TGTGCCAGCAGCTTTTGGACAGGGGGCATCCAAGAGACCCAGTACTTC,CASSFWTGGIQETQYF
NA,TRBJ2-7,TRBV6-2/TRBV6-3,TRBD2,TGTGCCAGCAGTTACATAAGCGGGGCCTACGAGCAGTACTTC,CASSYISGAYEQYF
NA,TRBJ2-7,TRBV5-5,NA,TGTGCCAGCAGCTTGGCCGGAGGGAGCGAGCAGTACTTC,CASSLAGGSEQYF
few,TRBJ1-1,TRBV27,NA,TGTGCCAGCAGACCCTACCGTCACACTGAAGCTTTCTTT,CASRPYRHTEAFF
few,TRBJ2-1,TRBV11-2,TRBD1,TGTGCCAGCAGCCACCACAGGGGAACCTACAATGAGCAGTTCTTC,CASSHHRGTYNEQFF
NA,TRBJ1-2,TRBV12-3/TRBV12-4,NA,TGTGCCAGCAGTTTAGAGGTCTTCCTCGATGGCTACACCTTC,CASSLEVFLDGYTF
NA,TRBJ2-1,TRBV12-3/TRBV12-4,NA,TGTGCCAGCAGGTCTGCCGCTCCCGTCGATGAGCAGTTCTTC,CASRSAAPVDEQFF
NA,TRBJ2-2,TRBV7-9,NA,TGTGCCAGCAGCACTAACGGCAGGGGCGACAACACCGGGGAGCTGTTTTTT,CASSTNGRGDNTGELFF
few,TRBJ2-7,TRBV15,NA,TGTGCCACCAGCAGAGCCCGACAGGCAAGACGGGACGAGCAGTACTTC,CATSRARQARRDEQYF
NA,TRBJ1-5,TRBV20-1,TRBD1,TGCAGTGCTCGACAGGGGGCCGGTTCACGTGCGCCCCAGCATTTT,CSARQGAGSRAPQHF